The source of this TCR beta chain is a study of blood T cell repertoires in COVID-19. The overall study: Sources were T cells, B-cell-depleted T cells, or PBMCs; the material itself was cDNA or gDNA.

Germline V gene data show CDR1 as LGHNT and CDR2 as FRNRAP. V was pared by 1 base and J by 2 bases, with 6 bases between. The CDR3 has 15 residues. In the original workflow: Amplification of reference gene primers was used by the study to estimate nucleated cell counts. The method was immunoSEQ multiplex PCR; TCRdb's version includes in-frame clones alone and lacks a portion of them. The DNA gave D and trimming, while V, J and clone size come from that table. The sample consists of approximately 250,000 clones, approximately 86% of them appearing once. Source material: peripheral blood. The chain employs TRBV12-5 and TRBJ2-6; D may be TRBD1 (5 bases). The receptor's source is a man between 18 and 35 years old with active or convalescent COVID-19. The CDR3 nucleotides read TGTGCTAGTGGTTTGGCAGGGACTGGGGCCAACGTCCTGACTTTC. Its translation: CASGLAGTGANVLTF.